The 28 T cell receptor beta chains in this list originate from one sample, sequenced in a study of blood T cell repertoires in COVID-19. Measured with immunoSEQ multiplex PCR; TCRdb has only the in-frame clones, and not every one. The table shows approximately 35,000 clones, with around 83% occurring only once. Source material: peripheral blood. These receptors all come from a human donor in a cohort sampled during active COVID-19.

The V and J genes are TRBV28 and TRBJ2-1, with 14 bases fitting TRBD2. Germline CDR1 MDHEN, CDR2 SYDVKM. This CDR3 has 17 amino acids. J lost 9 bases, V lost 10 bases, and 17 bases had no gene match. The CDR3 is CATHGSRLAGGPGEQFF. CDR3 DNA sequence: TGTGCCACCCACGGATCCCGACTAGCGGGGGGGCCGGGTGAGCAGTTCTTC.

This rearrangement joins TRBV11-2 to TRBJ2-5; 7 positions agree with TRBD2. CDR1 is SGHAT and CDR2 is FQNNGV in the germline V gene. The CDR3 totals 14 residues. Losses at the gene ends were 5 bases for V and 5 bases for J; bases not matched to a gene: 8. CDR3 region: CASSPQTSYETQYF. The DNA for the CDR3 is TGTGCCAGCAGCCCCCAGACTAGCTACGAGACCCAGTACTTC. The full variable domain, completed using reference TRBV11-2 and TRBJ2-5, is EAGVAQSPRYKIIEKRQSVAFWCNPISGHATLYWYQQILGQGPKLLIQFQNNGVVDDSQLPKDRFSAERLKGVDSTLKIQPAKLEDSAVYLCASSPQTSYETQYFGPGTRLLVL.

The CDR3 spells CASSTEPGLYTDTQYF. The CDR3 region has the DNA TGTGCCAGCAGCACAGAGCCGGGACTTTACACAGATACGCAGTATTTT. The chain recombines TRBV5-4 with TRBJ2-3; a possible D gene is TRBD2 (6 bases). This CDR3 spans 16 amino acids. Germline V gene data show CDR1 as SGHNT and CDR2 as YYREEE (reference sequence). Trimming stripped 4 bases from V and 2 bases from J, with 17 bases between. Supplemented by reference TRBV5-4 and TRBJ2-3, the full variable domain reads ETGVTQSPTHLIKTRGQQVTLRCSSQSGHNTVSWYQQALGQGPQFIFQYYREEENGRGNFPPRFSGLQFPNYSSELNVNALELDDSALYLCASSTEPGLYTDTQYFGPGTRLTVL.

The CDR3 nucleotides are TGTGCCAGCAGCTTATCCGCGGGGAACACCGGGGAGCTGTTTTTT. This translates into CASSLSAGNTGELFF. This chain uses TRBV11-3 with TRBJ2-2, with D maybe TRBD2 (5 bases). Trimming stripped 2 bases from V and 1 base from J, with 8 bases between. In germline, CDR1 is SGHNT, CDR2 YENEEA. The CDR3 is 15 amino acids. Full variable domain (outside the CDR3, taken from reference TRBV11-3 and TRBJ2-2): EAGVVQSPRYKIIEKKQPVAFWCNPISGHNTLYWYLQNLGQGPELLIRYENEEAVDDSQLPKDRFSAERLKGVDSTLKIQPAELGDSAVYLCASSLSAGNTGELFFGEGSRLTVL.

The gene calls are TRBV5-4 and TRBJ2-3; TRBD1 might be the D (5 bases). The V gene's germline CDR1 is SGHNT and CDR2 YYREEE (reference sequence). This CDR3 has 13 residues. The V end was cut by 4 bases, the J end by 7 bases, with 13 bases between. The DNA of the CDR3 is TGTGCCAGCAGCACAATTTCAGGGAATACGCAGTATTTT. This gives the protein CASSTISGNTQYF.

The chain employs TRBV28 and TRBJ2-1, with 7 nucleotides matching TRBD2. Trimming cost V 2 bases and J 3 bases; bases outside gene matches: 1. The germline V gene encodes CDR1 MDHEN and CDR2 SYDVKM. This CDR3 spans 14 amino acids. The DNA for the CDR3 is TGTGCCAGCAGTTTAGGGGGGGACTACAATGAGCAGTTCTTC. It codes for CASSLGGDYNEQFF. The full variable domain, in which reference TRBV28 and TRBJ2-1 provide the parts outside the CDR3, is DVKVTQSSRYLVKRTGEKVFLECVQDMDHENMFWYRQDPGLGLRLIYFSYDVKMKEKGDIPEGYSVSREKKERFSLILESASTNQTSMYLCASSLGGDYNEQFFGPGTRLTVL.

This chain connects TRBV2 to TRBJ2-1; D is perhaps TRBD2 (5 bases). This CDR3 spans 13 amino acids. Germline V CDR1 and CDR2: SNHLY, FYNNEI. Trimming removed 10 bases at V and 2 bases at J, with 12 bases between. In DNA, the CDR3 is TGTGCCATTATTCCGGGGACCTACAATGAGCAGTTCTTC. As protein: CAIIPGTYNEQFF. Full variable domain (rest looked up from reference TRBV2 and TRBJ2-1): EPEVTQTPSHQVTQMGQEVILRCVPISNHLYFYWYRQILGQKVEFLVSFYNNEISEKSEIFDDQFSVERPDGSNFTLKIRSTKLEDSAMYFCAIIPGTYNEQFFGPGTRLTVL.

The chain carries TRBV5-1 and TRBJ1-5; perhaps TRBD1 as D (6 bases). This CDR3 spans 14 amino acids. With 2 bases removed from V and 4 bases from J, the gap between germline ends came to 10 bases. The germline V gene has CDR1 SGHRS and CDR2 YFSETQ. This chain's CDR3 is CASSLQGENQPQHF. Written as DNA, the CDR3 is TGCGCCAGCAGCTTACAGGGTGAGAATCAGCCCCAGCATTTT.

The chain joins TRBV10-3 to TRBJ2-1, with 8 nucleotides matching TRBD2. The V gene's germline CDR1 is ENHRY and CDR2 SYGVKD. Germline trimming cut 4 bases from V and 9 bases from J; bases unmatched to any gene: 5. CDR3 size: 13 residues. The CDR3 sequence is CAISAGGAGEQFF. CDR3 nucleotides: TGTGCCATCAGTGCGGGGGGGGCCGGTGAGCAGTTCTTC.

This clone appeared once. This chain uses TRBV19 with TRBJ1-2, with 7 bases that match TRBD1. With 1 base clipped from V and 6 bases from J, the junction kept 8 bases outside the gene matches. This CDR3 is 15 amino acids long. Germline V lookup: CDR1 LNHDA, CDR2 SQIVND (reference sequence). The CDR3 loop reads CASSIAFDRVDGYTF. The CDR3 bases are TGTGCCAGTAGTATAGCATTCGACAGGGTGGATGGCTACACCTTC.

This chain links TRBV18 with TRBJ1-5; D is undetermined. The length of the CDR3 is 15 residues. The V gene's germline CDR1 is KGHSH and CDR2 LQKENI. V was cut by 3 bases and J by 5 bases, with 14 bases left in between. CDR3: CASSPAGSIDQPQHF. CDR3 sequence (DNA): TGTGCCAGCTCACCGGCCGGGTCGATCGATCAGCCCCAGCATTTT.

This chain connects TRBV6-5 to TRBJ2-7, with 7 bases aligning to TRBD1. The CDR3 runs 14 residues. Germline values: CDR1 MNHEY, CDR2 SVGAGI. V lost 5 bases and J lost 5; bases outside the gene matches: 9. The CDR3 region is CASSTRDRVHEQYF. The CDR3 DNA reads as TGTGCCAGCAGTACCCGGGACAGAGTCCACGAGCAGTACTTC.

V gene TRBV28 combines with J gene TRBJ2-5, with TRBD1 identical over 9 bases. CDR1 and CDR2 (germline): MDHEN, SYDVKM. The CDR3 runs to 15 residues. V shed 1 base and J 5 bases; nucleotides not matched to a gene: 5. Here the CDR3 reads CASSLYTGGEETQYF. The CDR3 nucleotides read TGTGCCAGCAGTTTATATACAGGGGGCGAGGAGACCCAGTACTTC. Full variable domain (missing parts from reference TRBV28 and TRBJ2-5): DVKVTQSSRYLVKRTGEKVFLECVQDMDHENMFWYRQDPGLGLRLIYFSYDVKMKEKGDIPEGYSVSREKKERFSLILESASTNQTSMYLCASSLYTGGEETQYFGPGTRLLVL.

The chain joins TRBV7-8 to TRBJ1-1; 8 nucleotides match TRBD1. The germline gives CDR1 SGHVS, CDR2 FQNEAQ. CDR3 length: 16 residues. The V gene end was trimmed by 5 bases and the J gene end by 0 bases; junction bases not matched to a gene: 8. The CDR3, as DNA: TGTGCCAGCAGCCCAGGGGGCTCGGCCATGAACACTGAAGCTTTCTTT. As protein: CASSPGGSAMNTEAFF.

The V and J genes are TRBV6-2 or TRBV6-3 and TRBJ1-5; possible D gene TRBD1, 6 bases. Germline CDR1 reads MNHEY; CDR2 reads SVGEGT. Trimming stripped 7 bases from V and 4 bases from J, with 14 bases between. The CDR3 has 14 residues. CDR3 residues: CASNPQGRNQPQHF. For the CDR3, the DNA is TGTGCCAGCAACCCACAGGGAAGGAATCAGCCCCAGCATTTT.

The chain carries TRBV6-4 and TRBJ2-3; 10 nucleotides agree with TRBD1. The CDR3 is 14 amino acids. V shed 2 bases, J shed 6 bases, and the junction held 2 bases outside the gene matches. The germline V gene encodes CDR1 MRHNA and CDR2 SNTAGT. The CDR3 sequence: CASSDGQGGDTQYF. CDR3 nucleotide sequence: TGTGCCAGCAGTGACGGACAGGGGGGGGATACGCAGTATTTT.

The V and J genes are TRBV3-1 (or the pseudogene TRBV3-2) and TRBJ2-3; maybe TRBD2 (6 bases). V was shortened by 1 base and J by 2 bases, with 10 bases between the two germline ends. This CDR3 contains 15 residues. The germline V gene encodes CDR1 LGHDT and CDR2 YNNKEL (reference sequence). CDR3 in DNA: TGTGCCAGCAGCCAAGGTCCGGGGGACACAGATACGCAGTATTTT. Translating gives CASSQGPGDTDTQYF.

The rearrangement links TRBV12-5 to TRBJ1-1; D ambiguous. V was trimmed by 6 bases and J by 2 bases, leaving 10 bases between them. CDR3 size: 13 residues. Germline values: CDR1 LGHNT, CDR2 FRNRAP. The CDR3 DNA sequence: TGTGCTAGTGGCCCCCCTAGAAACACTGAAGCTTTCTTT. This sequence encodes CASGPPRNTEAFF.

The V and J genes are TRBV4-1 and TRBJ2-3; TRBD1 aligns across 11 bases. V was clipped by 2 bases and J by 3 bases; unmatched bases: 4. The length of the CDR3 is 16 residues. CDR1 is MGHRA and CDR2 is YSYEKL in the germline V gene. DNA for the CDR3: TGCGCCAGCAGCCAAAGGGACAGGGGGAGAACAGATACGCAGTATTTT. Translation: CASSQRDRGRTDTQYF.

This clone showed up just a few times. The genes are TRBV3-1 (or the pseudogene TRBV3-2) and TRBJ1-5, with TRBD1 matching 7 bases. This CDR3 comprises 16 residues. J lost 6 bases, V lost 0 bases, and 8 bases had no gene match. CDR1 is LGHDT, CDR2 YNNKEL, per germline (reference sequence). The CDR3 reads CASSQERRGLGQPQHF. DNA for the CDR3: TGTGCCAGCAGCCAAGAACGGAGGGGGCTTGGTCAGCCCCAGCATTTT.

V gene TRBV7-9 combines with J gene TRBJ1-1; D is possibly TRBD1 (6 bases). There are 14 residues in the CDR3. CDR1 and CDR2 (germline): SEHNR, FQNEAQ (reference sequence). With 5 bases removed from V and 6 bases from J, the gap between germline ends came to 16 bases. CDR3 sequence: CASSVLGGKAEAFF. The CDR3, as DNA: TGTGCCAGCAGCGTATTAGGGGGTAAAGCTGAAGCTTTCTTT.

CDR3 loop: CASSLDGDIQYF. The CDR3 DNA follows: TGTGCCAGCAGTCTGGACGGGGACATTCAGTACTTC. The rearrangement uses TRBV12-3 or TRBV12-4 and TRBJ2-4, with D possibly matching TRBD2 (5 bases). The CDR3 runs 12 residues. V was cut by 5 bases and J by 8 bases, with 10 bases left in between.

The V and J genes are TRBV18 and TRBJ1-2; 11 bases agree with TRBD1. The CDR3 length is 15 residues. In germline, CDR1 is KGHSH, CDR2 LQKENI. The junction had 6 bases not matched to a gene; V was cut back by 3 bases and J by 6 bases. The CDR3 DNA sequence: TGTGCCAGCTCACCCTCCGGGACAGGGGGTAATGGCTACACCTTC. Translating gives CASSPSGTGGNGYTF. Looking up the rest from reference TRBV18 and TRBJ1-2 gives the full variable domain: NAGVMQNPRHLVRRRGQEARLRCSPMKGHSHVYWYRQLPEEGLKFMVYLQKENIIDESGMPKERFSAEFPKEGPSILRIQQVVRGDSAAYFCASSPSGTGGNGYTFGSGTRLTVV.

The V and J genes are TRBV19 and TRBJ1-1, with TRBD1 identical over 10 bases. J gave up 2 bases and V 6 bases, and 3 bases lay outside the gene matches. The CDR3 loop spans 14 amino acids. In germline, CDR1 is LNHDA, CDR2 SQIVND (reference sequence). The CDR3 nucleotides read TGTGCCAGTAGGACAGGGGGCTTAAACACTGAAGCTTTCTTT. This translates into CASRTGGLNTEAFF.

The rearrangement links TRBV5-4 to TRBJ1-1; D possibly corresponds to TRBD1 (5 bases). Looked up from germline, CDR1 is SGHNT and CDR2 is YYREEE (reference sequence). With 0 bases removed from V and 7 bases from J, the gap between germline ends came to 16 bases. This CDR3 is 15 amino acids long. CDR3 region: CASSLGGAGGGEAFF. The DNA of the CDR3 is TGTGCCAGCAGCTTGGGCGGGGCTGGGGGAGGTGAAGCTTTCTTT.

The chain joins TRBV11-2 to TRBJ2-2; the D is unclear. CDR3 length: 14 residues. Trimming took off 3 bases at V and 4 bases at J, with 9 bases between the two ends. From germline, CDR1 is SGHAT and CDR2 FQNNGV. This CDR3 is CASSFTDLTGELFF. In nucleotides, the CDR3 is TGTGCCAGCAGCTTTACAGATCTCACCGGGGAGCTGTTTTTT.

In nucleotides, the CDR3 is TGTGCCAGCTCACCACCGGCGGGGGGGCCGTACAATGAGCAGTTCTTC. This codes for CASSPPAGGPYNEQFF. This chain links TRBV18 with TRBJ2-1; 9 bases map to TRBD2. The CDR3 totals 16 residues. Germline assignment: CDR1 KGHSH and CDR2 LQKENI. The V and J ends lost 0 bases and 4 bases, in that order; junction bases with no gene match: 4.

The CDR3 here is CASTGTAVSNQPQHF. Here the CDR3 DNA reads TGTGCCAGCACCGGGACTGCCGTTAGCAATCAGCCCCAGCATTTT. The chain has TRBV6-5 and TRBJ1-5, with D possibly TRBD1 on 5 matching bases. Germline CDR1 and CDR2: MNHEY and SVGAGI. CDR3 length: 15 residues. V was cut by 7 bases and J by 0 bases, with 13 bases left in between.